The rows below give T cell receptor beta chains drawn from one sample of a study of T cell repertoires in aging, cancer and after chemotherapy. Each CDR3 protein gets one entry after TCRdb re-called the multiplex PCR reads with MiXCR. Of several thousand distinct CDR3 sequences in the sample, 25% to 35% were seen once. The source material was blood. The receptor set was obtained from a human donor with a blood cancer. Each CDR3 is given with its conserved first and last residue. A D gene is named only where the DNA matches it firmly. Not all rows give a size; the values are once, few, many and, for expanded clones, a class.

v_call,d_call,clone_size,j_call,cdr3_nt,cdr3_aa
TRBV20-1,NA,NA,TRBJ2-7,TGCAGTGCTAGAGATCACCGGGGGCGGGTCTACGAGCAGTACTTC,CSARDHRGRVYEQYF
TRBV20-1,NA,few,TRBJ2-1,TGCAGTGCTAGGAGGACGCGCGGGCCGGGCAATGAGCAGTTCTTC,CSARRTRGPGNEQFF
TRBV6-1,TRBD2,NA,TRBJ2-1,TGTGCCAGCATTGAACTAGCGGGAGGGCCCGGGGAGCAGTTCTTC,CASIELAGGPGEQFF
TRBV4-2,NA,NA,TRBJ2-3,TGCGCCAGCAGCCAAGAGGGACCAGATACGCAGTATTTT,CASSQEGPDTQYF
TRBV24-1,NA,few,TRBJ1-1,TGTGCCACCAGTGGAGCGAACACTGAAGCTTTCTTT,CATSGANTEAFF
TRBV5-4,NA,medium-sized,TRBJ2-1,TGTGCCAGCAGCCTACAGGGGAGGGGGCAGTTCTTC,CASSLQGRGQFF
TRBV11-2,TRBD1,NA,TRBJ2-2,TGTGCCAGCAGCCTATACAGGGGGGACACCGGGGAGCTGTTTTTT,CASSLYRGDTGELFF
TRBV7-9,TRBD1,few,TRBJ2-3,TGTGCCAGCAGCCCGACAGGGCTCGTCACAGATACGCAGTATTTT,CASSPTGLVTDTQYF
TRBV12-3/TRBV12-4,TRBD2,few,TRBJ2-1,TGTGCCAGCAGAGTGGAGTGGACTAGCTCTGACAATGAGCAGTTCTTC,CASRVEWTSSDNEQFF
TRBV7-2,NA,few,TRBJ1-2,TGTGCCAGCAGCTTAGACGGGTCAGCATATGGCTACACCTTC,CASSLDGSAYGYTF
TRBV11-1,NA,once,TRBJ2-7,TGTGCCAGCAGCTTCGGCCCAATCTCACTGGCGGGTAGCTCCTACGAGCAGTACTTC,CASSFGPISLAGSSYEQYF
TRBV10-3,TRBD1,NA,TRBJ2-5,TGTGCCAACAAAGGGCAGGGGGAAGAGACCAAGTACTTC,CANKGQGEETKYF
TRBV5-4,NA,medium-sized,TRBJ2-5,TGTGCCAGCAGCTTCTTGGGGGAGACCCAGTACTTC,CASSFLGETQYF
TRBV5-6,NA,NA,TRBJ1-2,TGTGCCAGCTCCTGGGGAGGGCGGTATGGCTACACCTTC,CASSWGGRYGYTF
TRBV27,TRBD1,few,TRBJ1-5,TGTGCCAGCAGTTCTCCCGACAGGGGAGGCAATCAGCCCCAGCATTTT,CASSSPDRGGNQPQHF
TRBV4-2,TRBD2,few,TRBJ2-7,TGTGCCAGCAGCCAAGGGTTGCGGACTAGCGTTTACGAGCAGTACTTC,CASSQGLRTSVYEQYF
TRBV5-6,NA,medium-sized,TRBJ2-1,TGTGCCAGCAGCTTACGTCCCAATGAGCAGTTCTTC,CASSLRPNEQFF
TRBV4-1,TRBD2,NA,TRBJ2-1,TGCGCCAGCAGCCAAGCCGGAGGGAGGGCCTCCTACAATGAGCAGTTCTTC,CASSQAGGRASYNEQFF
TRBV20-1,NA,few,TRBJ2-1,TGCAGTGCTAGAGAAAGTTCCGGAAGAGCGCAGTTCTTC,CSARESSGRAQFF
TRBV20-1,NA,few,TRBJ1-2,TGCAGTGCTCGAAATCAGGACTATGGCTACACCTTC,CSARNQDYGYTF
TRBV15,NA,medium-sized,TRBJ2-3,TGTGCCACCAGCAGAGATCTCACCCGATCCCGAGATACGCAGTATTTT,CATSRDLTRSRDTQYF
TRBV27,NA,medium-sized,TRBJ2-1,TGTGCCAGCAGTTTCGGGGTGGTCTCCTACAATGAGCAGTTCTTC,CASSFGVVSYNEQFF
TRBV12-3/TRBV12-4,NA,NA,TRBJ1-5,TGTGCCAGCAGTTTACGGCAGCTAAATCAGCCCCAGCATTTT,CASSLRQLNQPQHF
TRBV4-2,NA,NA,TRBJ1-2,TGTGCCAGCAGCCAAGCTAGACAGAACTATGGCTACACCTTC,CASSQARQNYGYTF
TRBV7-9,NA,NA,TRBJ2-3,TGTGCCAGCAGCTCCGCCGGAGGGGGAGGGAGCACAGATACGCAGTATTTT,CASSSAGGGGSTDTQYF
TRBV29-1,NA,medium-sized,TRBJ2-3,TGCAGCGTCTCGGGGGCTTCGGATACGCAGTATTTT,CSVSGASDTQYF
TRBV13,NA,medium-sized,TRBJ2-7,TGTGCCAGCAGTCGCGGCATGGGCGCGCGCTACGAGCAGTACTTC,CASSRGMGARYEQYF
TRBV12-3/TRBV12-4,NA,once,TRBJ1-2,TGTGCGACAGATGGGACCTATGGCTACACCTTC,CATDGTYGYTF
TRBV10-3,NA,NA,TRBJ2-2,TGTGCCATCAGTGAGCAGGGAATGGGCACCGGGGAGCTGTTTTTT,CAISEQGMGTGELFF
TRBV6-5,TRBD2,medium-sized,TRBJ2-2,TGTGCCAGCAGGCCCCTCGCGGGAGTTAACACCGGGGAGCTGTTTTTT,CASRPLAGVNTGELFF
TRBV6-5,TRBD2,medium-sized,TRBJ2-7,TGTGCCAGCAGTGTACCCGACCACCGGGACTACCCCTACGAGCAGTACTTC,CASSVPDHRDYPYEQYF
TRBV27,TRBD2,medium-sized,TRBJ2-3,TGTGCCAGCAGTTTCAGACTAGCGGGCACAGATACGCAGTATTTT,CASSFRLAGTDTQYF
TRBV11-2,NA,NA,TRBJ2-1,TGTGCCAGCACCATAGAGTGGCTCTCCTACAATGAGCAGTTCTTC,CASTIEWLSYNEQFF
TRBV14,TRBD2,NA,TRBJ2-5,TGTGCCAGCAGACTCTCTAGCGGGAGCCCCCAAGAGACCCAGTACTTC,CASRLSSGSPQETQYF
TRBV6-2/TRBV6-3,NA,few,TRBJ1-5,TGTGCCAGCAGTTACGCGGACAGAAGGAATCAGCCCCAGCATTTT,CASSYADRRNQPQHF
TRBV20-1,TRBD2,NA,TRBJ2-4,TGCAGTGCTAGAGATCTGCTAGCGGGGAGCACCGGGGCCAAAAACATTCAGTACTTC,CSARDLLAGSTGAKNIQYF
TRBV20-1,TRBD2,NA,TRBJ2-1,TGCAGTGCTAGAGCTAGGACTAGTTTCCACAATGAGCAGTTCTTC,CSARARTSFHNEQFF
TRBV4-3,NA,NA,TRBJ2-7,TGCGCCAGCAGCCGCCGGCGGACTAGGGGGAGTCCATACGAGCAGTACTTC,CASSRRRTRGSPYEQYF
TRBV4-2,TRBD1,NA,TRBJ1-4,TGTGCCAGCAGCCAAGATCCGGGACAGGGGGCGCGGGGTGAAAAACTGTTTTTT,CASSQDPGQGARGEKLFF
TRBV11-2,NA,once,TRBJ2-7,TGTGCCAGCAGCTCCCCCCTTGGACGACGGCTCTACGAGCAGTACTTC,CASSSPLGRRLYEQYF
TRBV6-5,NA,medium-sized,TRBJ2-3,TGTGCCAGCAGTTACCCAGGCACAGATACGCAGTATTTT,CASSYPGTDTQYF
TRBV29-1,TRBD1,large,TRBJ2-3,TGCAGCGCCTCGACAGGGTGGTCAGATACGCAGTATTTT,CSASTGWSDTQYF
TRBV6-4,NA,few,TRBJ2-2,TGTGCCAGCAGTGACGGGGTGGGCACCGGGGAGCTGTTTTTT,CASSDGVGTGELFF